A selection of T cell receptor beta chains follows, all from one sample in a study of patients and donors after allogeneic stem cell transplantation. In TCRdb, the RT-PCR reads were re-called with MiXCR into one record per CDR3 protein. The sample has approximately 410,000 distinct CDR3 sequences, under 20% seen once. The sequenced sample was blood, either unsorted or a sorted T cell fraction (not recorded which). These receptors all stem from a human donor who was either an allogeneic HSCT recipient or a stem cell or donor lymphocyte infusion donor (not recorded which). It is not recorded whose cells these are; they may come from a transplant donor. Both conserved end residues are part of each CDR3. The D gene is left open where the match is weak. Clone size is not always given. Where it is, it says once, few, many or a class for expanded clones.

>few|17|TRBJ1-2|TRBD1|TRBV5-1
TGCGCCAGCAGCCTGGGGGACAGACAATCGTTAAACTATGGCTACACCTTC
CASSLGDRQSLNYGYTF
>NA|14|TRBJ1-3|NA|TRBV12-3/TRBV12-4
TGTGCCAGCACTTCCCCAGTCTCTGGAAACACCATATATTTT
CASTSPVSGNTIYF
>many|14|TRBJ2-7|NA|TRBV12-3/TRBV12-4
TGTGCCAGCAGTTTACTTAGCGGATCCTACGAGCAGTACTTC
CASSLLSGSYEQYF
>few|14|TRBJ1-5|NA|TRBV18
TGTGCCAGCTCACCAGGGTTAACGGGCCAGCCCCAGCATTTT
CASSPGLTGQPQHF
>few|14|TRBJ1-6|TRBD1|TRBV5-1
TGCGCCAGCAGCTTCGGGACAGGGCGTTCACCCCTCCACTTT
CASSFGTGRSPLHF
>few|12|TRBJ2-1|NA|TRBV9
TGTGCCAGCAGCGCCGAAGGTCATGAGCAGTTCTTC
CASSAEGHEQFF
>many|12|TRBJ2-6|NA|TRBV7-9
TGTGCCAGCAGCTTAGAGGAGGGTTTCGTGACTTTC
CASSLEEGFVTF
>NA|15|TRBJ2-1|NA|TRBV6-1
TGTGCCAGCAGTCTCCGGGACCCCACCTACAATGAGCAGTTCTTC
CASSLRDPTYNEQFF
>many|15|TRBJ2-2|TRBD2|TRBV20-1
TGCAGTCTTCCCGGGAGGGCCCCAATGAGCGGGGAGCTGTTTTTT
CSLPGRAPMSGELFF
>NA|13|TRBJ2-1|NA|TRBV4-2
TGTGCCAGCAGCCCGAGGATGTACAATGAGCAGTTCTTC
CASSPRMYNEQFF
>few|15|TRBJ2-1|NA|TRBV12-3/TRBV12-4
TGTGCCAGCAGTTGGTCCCGGGAGTCTACCAATGAGCAGTTCTTC
CASSWSRESTNEQFF
>few|17|TRBJ1-1|NA|TRBV14
TGTGCCAGCAGCCAAGAGGTGATGACGGGGATGAACACTGAAGCTTTCTTT
CASSQEVMTGMNTEAFF
>few|14|TRBJ2-7|NA|TRBV7-8
TGTGCCAGCACAGTAGGGGGGGCCGTTAACGAGCAGTACTTC
CASTVGGAVNEQYF
>NA|15|TRBJ2-5|TRBD2|TRBV6-1
TGTGCCAGCACTCAGGGGGCTAGCGGGAGAAAGACCCAGTACTTC
CASTQGASGRKTQYF
>many|16|TRBJ2-5|NA|TRBV27
TGTGCCAGCAGTTTCGTCCCACAGGGATCCCAAGAGACCCAGTACTTC
CASSFVPQGSQETQYF
>NA|13|TRBJ1-4|NA|TRBV2
TGTGCCAGCAGGGACGGAACTAATGAAAAACTGTTTTTT
CASRDGTNEKLFF
>NA|13|TRBJ1-2|NA|TRBV6-5
TGTGCCAGTCAGTTACAGCCCAACTATGGCTACACCTTC
CASQLQPNYGYTF
>NA|14|TRBJ2-5|NA|TRBV27
TGTGCCAGCAGTTTTAGTGGGGGGTCAGAGACCCAGTACTTC
CASSFSGGSETQYF
>NA|15|TRBJ2-2|NA|TRBV7-7
TGTGCTAGCAGCCCAGGACACCTTTGGACCGGGGAGCTGTTTTTT
CASSPGHLWTGELFF
>many|15|TRBJ2-1|TRBD1|TRBV4-1
TGCGCCAGCAGCCAAGTCCAGGGGGTTTACAATGAGCAGTTCTTC
CASSQVQGVYNEQFF
>few|14|TRBJ2-1|TRBD2|TRBV10-3
TGTGCCATCAGTGAGTCCTCTAGCGGCAATGAGCAGTTCTTC
CAISESSSGNEQFF
>NA|14|TRBJ2-3|NA|TRBV7-3
TGTGCCAGCAGTCGTTCGCTCGGCACAGATACGCAGTATTTT
CASSRSLGTDTQYF
>few|15|TRBJ2-1|TRBD2|TRBV2
TGTGCCAGCGGCCTCCTAGCGGGGGCCTACAATGAGCAGTTCTTC
CASGLLAGAYNEQFF
>few|13|TRBJ1-5|TRBD1|TRBV25-1
TGTGCCAGCAAGGGAGGGGGCAGCCAGCCCCAGCATTTT
CASKGGGSQPQHF
>NA|17|TRBJ2-1|TRBD2|TRBV20-1
TGCAGTGCTCGGGGGACTAGCGGGTTTAGCTCCTACAATGAGCAGTTCTTC
CSARGTSGFSSYNEQFF
>NA|13|TRBJ1-2|NA|TRBV6-1
TGTGCCGCATCGACAGCCTCCGACTATGGCTACACCTTC
CAASTASDYGYTF
>NA|16|TRBJ2-1|NA|TRBV18
TGTGCCAGCTCACGGGTCAACCTAATCTCCTACAATGAGCAGTTCTTC
CASSRVNLISYNEQFF
>NA|14|TRBJ2-3|NA|TRBV5-5
TGTGCCAGCAGCTTGGAACCCCGGACAGATACGCAGTATTTT
CASSLEPRTDTQYF
>few|17|TRBJ2-7|TRBD2|TRBV9
TGTGCCAGCAGCGAGGGGGAGGGGCTAGCGGGGGCCTACGAGCAGTACTTC
CASSEGEGLAGAYEQYF
>NA|15|TRBJ1-2|TRBD1|TRBV27
TGTGCCAGCAGTGTGGGGTACAGGGGCGCGGATGGCTACACCTTC
CASSVGYRGADGYTF
>few|17|TRBJ2-1|TRBD2|TRBV12-3/TRBV12-4
TGTGCCAGCAGTCGCGCCATAGGAAGCGGGAAAAGCAATGAGCAGTTCTTC
CASSRAIGSGKSNEQFF
>few|15|TRBJ1-1|NA|TRBV20-1
TGCAGTGCTAGAGATTTTGGGGGCGGGGGCACTGAAGCTTTCTTT
CSARDFGGGGTEAFF
>NA|14|TRBJ2-7|TRBD2|TRBV3-1
TGTGCCAGCAGTCGTGGGGGGGGCTCCTACGAGCAGTACTTC
CASSRGGGSYEQYF
>NA|18|TRBJ2-1|TRBD2|TRBV10-1
TGCGCCAGCAGTGCCCCCCCAGATGGTAGCGGGGGTTACAATGAGCAGTTCTTC
CASSAPPDGSGGYNEQFF
>NA|16|TRBJ1-5|TRBD1|TRBV6-5
TGTGCCAGCAGTTACTCAGGGGGCCACGGCAATCAGCCCCAGCATTTT
CASSYSGGHGNQPQHF
>NA|15|TRBJ1-2|NA|TRBV10-3
TGTGCCATCACCCCGCGCGTCCTACCAGAAGGGGGCTACACCTTC
CAITPRVLPEGGYTF
>NA|15|TRBJ2-1|NA|TRBV19
TGTGCCAGTAGTATAAAGTCGTCCCCCTACAATGAGCAGTTCTTC
CASSIKSSPYNEQFF
>many|14|TRBJ2-2|NA|TRBV24-1
TGTGCCACCAGTGACCTGACTAGTCCCGGGGAGCTGTTTTTT
CATSDLTSPGELFF
>NA|18|TRBJ2-1|NA|TRBV11-2
TGTGCCAGCAGCTTAGTCAGTCACGGGGGGCCATGGGGCAATGAGCAGTTCTTC
CASSLVSHGGPWGNEQFF
>NA|13|TRBJ2-4|TRBD1|TRBV29-1
TGCAGCGTTGAAAGACAGGGTAAAAACATTCAGTACTTC
CSVERQGKNIQYF
>NA|14|TRBJ2-7|NA|TRBV7-9
TGTGCCAGCAGCTCTAGACAAGTACCCCACGAGCAGTACTTC
CASSSRQVPHEQYF